The clone carrying this TCR beta chain was recorded a few times. Its antigen is as yet unknown. For the second PCR, which ran for about 6 to 11 cycles, a sample-barcoded 5' primer and a J-beta primer mix were used. Via MiXCR, TCRdb re-called the 5' RACE reads, giving one row per CDR3 protein. Altogether 1.5 million to 2 million distinct CDR3 sequences are present, approximately 50% being singletons, with the ten largest covering 2.1%. Trimming left V 2 bases short and J 13 bases short, with 19 bases between. Germline assignment: CDR1 MNHEY and CDR2 SVGEGT. CDR3 size: 14 residues. This sample was included in a study of blood T cells in healthy people across ages. Regarding the study as a whole: Total diversity from one million sequenced T cells was likely underestimated.

The sample comprised blood. The receptor's source is a woman between 35 and 50 years old in good health. The V call is TRBV6-2 or TRBV6-3, the J call TRBJ2-3; weak D call: TRBD2 (6 bases). The CDR3 DNA reads as TGTGCCAGCAGTTACGGGGACTCCGGTAGTCCTGAGTATTTT. Encoded protein: CASSYGDSGSPEYF.